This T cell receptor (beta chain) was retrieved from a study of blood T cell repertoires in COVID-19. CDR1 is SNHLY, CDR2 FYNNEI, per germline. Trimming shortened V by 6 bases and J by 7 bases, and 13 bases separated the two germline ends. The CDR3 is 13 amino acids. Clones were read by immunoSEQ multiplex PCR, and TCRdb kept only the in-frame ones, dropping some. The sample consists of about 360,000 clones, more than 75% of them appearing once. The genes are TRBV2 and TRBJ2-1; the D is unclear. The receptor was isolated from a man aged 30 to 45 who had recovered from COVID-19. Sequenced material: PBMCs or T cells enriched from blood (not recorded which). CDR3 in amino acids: CASRPYSSNEQFF. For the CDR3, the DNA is TGTGCCAGCAGGCCCTATTCCTCTAATGAGCAGTTCTTC.